The 15 T cell receptor beta chains reported below all come from one sample, sequenced in a study of shared clonotypes between healthy human individuals. Here immunoSEQ multiplex PCR was the method, and the copy in TCRdb shows in-frame clones only, minus some. The sample holds approximately 1,500,000 clones; approximately 98% are singletons and the top ten take 0.4% to 0.55%. Source material: naive CD4+ T cells sorted from blood. Subset: CD45RA+ positively selected. These receptors all come from a man aged 25-45 years in good health.

This chain links TRBV10-1 with TRBJ2-7; D unresolved. Trimming cost V 1 base and J 4 bases, with 8 bases left between them. The CDR3 has 13 residues. Germline V lookup: CDR1 WNHNN, CDR2 SYGVQD (reference sequence). The CDR3 protein is CASSEYRIYEQYF. In nucleotides, the CDR3 is TGCGCCAGCAGTGAGTACAGAATTTACGAGCAGTACTTC.

The chain recombines TRBV5-1 with TRBJ2-3; TRBD2 agrees at 15 bases. V lost 4 bases, J lost 5 bases, and 11 bases stayed unmatched. Per germline, CDR1 SGHRS and CDR2 YFSETQ. This CDR3 region has 18 residues. The CDR3 here is CASSKGLAGGPLGDTQYF. As DNA, the CDR3 is TGCGCCAGCAGCAAAGGACTAGCGGGAGGGCCTTTGGGAGATACGCAGTATTTT. Variable domain in full (rest from reference TRBV5-1 and TRBJ2-3): KAGVTQTPRYLIKTRGQQVTLSCSPISGHRSVSWYQQTPGQGLQFLFEYFSETQRNKGNFPGRFSGRQFSNSRSEMNVSTLELGDSALYLCASSKGLAGGPLGDTQYFGPGTRLTVL.

The chain is built from TRBV4-2 and TRBJ2-3, with 8 bases matching TRBD2. Germline CDR1 LGHNA, CDR2 YNFKEQ. The junction had 7 bases not matched to a gene; V was cut back by 8 bases and J by 6 bases. The CDR3 consists of 13 residues. The CDR3 region is CASGLAGIDTQYF. DNA for the CDR3: TGTGCCAGCGGTCTAGCGGGTATCGATACGCAGTATTTT.

V and J are TRBV27 and TRBJ2-2, with 13 bases identical to TRBD2. V lost 7 bases, J lost 4 bases, and 3 bases stayed unmatched. Germline V gene lookup returns CDR1 MNHEY and CDR2 SMNVEV (reference sequence). CDR3 length: 15 amino acids. This chain's CDR3 is CASTRLAGGTGELFF. The CDR3 DNA sequence: TGTGCCAGCACCCGACTAGCGGGAGGCACCGGGGAGCTGTTTTTT.

V is TRBV2 and J is TRBJ2-5; D is perhaps TRBD1 or TRBD2 (6 bases each). Deletions cut 8 bases from V and 5 bases from J, with 12 bases between. CDR1 and CDR2 (germline): SNHLY, FYNNEI. The CDR3 runs 12 residues. The CDR3 loop reads CASWIGGETQYF. For the CDR3, the DNA is TGTGCCAGCTGGATAGGGGGGGAGACCCAGTACTTC.

This sequence joins TRBV6-5 and TRBJ2-7; 8 bases map to TRBD2. The V gene's germline CDR1 is MNHEY and CDR2 SVGAGI. V dropped 7 bases and J dropped 0; count of bases not matched to a gene: 2. The CDR3 consists of 13 residues. CDR3 amino acids: CASTGGPSYEQYF. The CDR3 nucleotides read TGTGCCAGCACGGGAGGGCCCTCCTACGAGCAGTACTTC.

For this clone: Other DNA sequences from this sample encode an identical CDR3 as well. The chain has TRBV18 and TRBJ2-2; 10 bases match TRBD2. V trimming: 3 bases; J trimming: 3 bases; junction bases outside the gene matches: 1. Germline V gene data show CDR1 as KGHSH and CDR2 as LQKENI. The CDR3 spans 15 residues. The CDR3 protein is CASSPLAGDTGELFF. The CDR3 DNA reads as TGTGCCAGCTCACCTCTAGCGGGAGACACCGGGGAGCTGTTTTTT. Drawing the rest from reference TRBV18 and TRBJ2-2, the complete variable domain is NAGVMQNPRHLVRRRGQEARLRCSPMKGHSHVYWYRQLPEEGLKFMVYLQKENIIDESGMPKERFSAEFPKEGPSILRIQQVVRGDSAAYFCASSPLAGDTGELFFGEGSRLTVL.

The CDR3 loop reads CASTRLLASGKDTQYF. The CDR3 DNA reads TGTGCCAGCACCCGCCTTTTGGCTAGCGGGAAGGATACGCAGTATTTT. The chain uses TRBV7-9 and TRBJ2-3; 9 positions agree with TRBD2. The CDR3 has 16 amino acids. V lost 7 bases and J lost 6; bases outside the gene matches: 14. CDR1 is SEHNR, CDR2 FQNEAQ, per germline (reference sequence).

The CDR3 bases are TGTGCCAGCAAGCCCGGCGGAGGGAATCCCGGGGAGCTGTTTTTT. It encodes CASKPGGGNPGELFF. This chain uses TRBV6-5 with TRBJ2-2; possibly TRBD2 for D (6 bases). Trimming took 7 bases from V and 6 from J, leaving 18 bases between them. The germline CDR1 and CDR2 sequences are MNHEY and SVGAGI. This CDR3 has 15 amino acids.

The chain has TRBV28 and TRBJ2-6; D tentatively reads TRBD1 or TRBD2 (6 bases each). The germline CDR1 and CDR2 sequences are MDHEN and SYDVKM. V was pared by 0 bases and J by 0 bases, with 18 bases between. CDR3 length: 20 amino acids. DNA of the CDR3: TGTGCCAGCAGTTTATGGCCCGGGGGCGGTAGTAGCTCTGGGGCCAACGTCCTGACTTTC. Protein sequence: CASSLWPGGGSSSGANVLTF.

The rearrangement joins TRBV5-4 to TRBJ2-1; 8 bases are a match to TRBD1. CDR3 length equals 15 residues. The V gene's germline CDR1 is SGHNT and CDR2 YYREEE (reference sequence). Germline trimming cut 0 bases from V and 3 bases from J; bases unmatched to any gene: 2. The CDR3: CASSLGTGSYNEQFF. As DNA, the CDR3 is TGTGCCAGCAGCTTGGGGACAGGGAGCTACAATGAGCAGTTCTTC. Looking up the rest from reference TRBV5-4 and TRBJ2-1 gives the full variable domain: ETGVTQSPTHLIKTRGQQVTLRCSSQSGHNTVSWYQQALGQGPQFIFQYYREEENGRGNFPPRFSGLQFPNYSSELNVNALELDDSALYLCASSLGTGSYNEQFFGPGTRLTVL.

The chain has TRBV5-1 and TRBJ1-2; unclear D gene. The germline V gene encodes CDR1 SGHRS and CDR2 YFSETQ. V dropped 0 bases and J dropped 1 base, with 7 bases sitting between them. This CDR3 contains 14 residues. CDR3 nucleotides: TGCGCCAGCAGCTTGGGACAAGATAACTATGGCTACACCTTC. It yields the protein CASSLGQDNYGYTF. The full variable domain, its missing parts supplied by reference TRBV5-1 and TRBJ1-2, is KAGVTQTPRYLIKTRGQQVTLSCSPISGHRSVSWYQQTPGQGLQFLFEYFSETQRNKGNFPGRFSGRQFSNSRSEMNVSTLELGDSALYLCASSLGQDNYGYTFGSGTRLTVV.

This clone was detected once. This rearrangement joins TRBV5-1 to TRBJ2-2; 9 bases fit TRBD2. Germline V lookup: CDR1 SGHRS, CDR2 YFSETQ. V shed 0 bases, J shed 4 bases, and the junction held 7 bases outside the gene matches. The CDR3 has 17 residues. The DNA for the CDR3 is TGCGCCAGCAGCTTGGTAGGACTAGCGCGAGGCACCGGGGAGCTGTTTTTT. Translating gives CASSLVGLARGTGELFF.

This clone was seen once. This chain uses TRBV28 with TRBJ2-3; 7 bases align to TRBD1. Germline V gene lookup returns CDR1 MDHEN and CDR2 SYDVKM. There are 17 residues in the CDR3. V dropped 3 bases and J dropped 0; count of bases not matched to a gene: 9. The CDR3 here is CASSLTGTALSTDTQYF. Here the CDR3 DNA reads TGTGCCAGCAGTTTGACAGGGACAGCACTTAGCACAGATACGCAGTATTTT.

The chain employs TRBV7-2 and TRBJ2-1, with TRBD2 matching 8 bases. The J segment lost 1 base and the V segment lost 3 bases, leaving 2 bases of the junction unmatched. The length of the CDR3 is 15 residues. From germline, CDR1 is SGHTA and CDR2 FQGNSA. In nucleotides, the CDR3 is TGTGCCAGCAGCTTTAGCGGGATGTCCTACAATGAGCAGTTCTTC. The encoded protein is CASSFSGMSYNEQFF.